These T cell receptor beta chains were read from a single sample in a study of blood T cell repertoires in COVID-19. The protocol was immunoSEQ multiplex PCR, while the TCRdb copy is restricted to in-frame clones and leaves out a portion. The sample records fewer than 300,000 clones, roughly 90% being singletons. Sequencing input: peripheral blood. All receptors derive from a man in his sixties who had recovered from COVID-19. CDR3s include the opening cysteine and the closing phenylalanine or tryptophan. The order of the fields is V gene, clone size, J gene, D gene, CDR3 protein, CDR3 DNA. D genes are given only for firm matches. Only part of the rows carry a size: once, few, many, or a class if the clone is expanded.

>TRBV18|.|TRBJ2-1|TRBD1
CASSPGQGAYNEQFF
TGTGCCAGCTCACCAGGACAGGGAGCGTACAATGAGCAGTTCTTC
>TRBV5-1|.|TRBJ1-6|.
CASSLDSPGANSPLHF
TGCGCCAGCAGCTTGGACTCCCCAGGGGCGAATTCACCCCTCCACTTT
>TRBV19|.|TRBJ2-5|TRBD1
CASSIPGQGQETQYF
TGTGCCAGTAGTATCCCGGGACAGGGGCAAGAGACCCAGTACTTC
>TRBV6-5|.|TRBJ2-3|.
CASSPRKDTQYF
TGTGCCAGCAGCCCGAGAAAAGATACGCAGTATTTT
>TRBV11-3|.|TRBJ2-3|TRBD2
CASSLEGLAGSTDTQYF
TGTGCCAGCAGCTTAGAGGGACTAGCGGGGAGCACAGATACGCAGTATTTT
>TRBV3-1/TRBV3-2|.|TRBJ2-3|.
CASSQEKNYYSDTQYF
TGTGCCAGCAGCCAAGAGAAGAACTACTATTCAGATACGCAGTATTTT
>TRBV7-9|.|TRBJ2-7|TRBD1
CASSRIQGAISYEQYF
TGTGCCAGCAGTCGTATACAGGGGGCCATCTCCTACGAGCAGTACTTC
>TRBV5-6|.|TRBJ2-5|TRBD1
CASSAGTGVETQYF
TGTGCCAGCAGCGCCGGGACAGGGGTTGAGACCCAGTACTTC
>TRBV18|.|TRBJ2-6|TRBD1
CASSPIQGASGANVLTF
TGTGCCAGCTCACCGATACAGGGGGCGAGTGGGGCCAACGTCCTGACTTTC
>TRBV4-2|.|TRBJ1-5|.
CASSQEASRTESQPQHF
TGTGCCAGCAGCCAAGAAGCTTCCCGAACAGAGAGTCAGCCCCAGCATTTT
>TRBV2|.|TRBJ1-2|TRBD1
CASILTGGSGYTF
TGTGCCAGCATTTTGACAGGGGGGAGTGGCTACACCTTC
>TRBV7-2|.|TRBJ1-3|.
CASSLQQGVRNTIYF
TGTGCCAGCAGCTTGCAACAGGGAGTTAGAAACACCATATATTTT
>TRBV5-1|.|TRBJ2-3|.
CASSSVGGVTDTQYF
TGCGCCAGCAGCTCAGTGGGCGGGGTCACAGATACGCAGTATTTT
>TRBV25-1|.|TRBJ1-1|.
CASSGFRGGPEAFF
TGTGCCAGCAGTGGGTTTCGGGGAGGCCCTGAAGCTTTCTTT
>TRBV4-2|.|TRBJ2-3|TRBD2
CASSQDAGLAGGSSTDTQYF
TGTGCCAGCAGCCAAGATGCGGGACTAGCGGGGGGGTCTAGCACAGATACGCAGTATTTT
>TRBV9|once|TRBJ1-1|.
CASSYTLNTEAFF
TGTGCCAGCAGCTATACACTGAACACTGAAGCTTTCTTT
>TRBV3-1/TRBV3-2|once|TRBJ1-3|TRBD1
CASSHGTGFFWPGNTIYF
TGTGCCAGCAGCCACGGGACAGGGTTCTTCTGGCCTGGAAACACCATATATTTT
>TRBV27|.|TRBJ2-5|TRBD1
CASRNRTGEKTQYF
TGTGCCAGCAGAAACAGGACAGGGGAGAAGACCCAGTACTTC
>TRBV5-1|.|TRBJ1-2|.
CASSRTTASYGYTF
TGCGCCAGCAGCCGTACGACAGCTAGCTATGGCTACACCTTC
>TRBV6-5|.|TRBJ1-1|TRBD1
CASNDRVVGTEAFF
TGTGCCAGCAACGACAGGGTCGTGGGGACTGAAGCTTTCTTT
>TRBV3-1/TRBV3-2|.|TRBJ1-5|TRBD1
CASSTGGDRNQPQHF
TGTGCCAGCAGCACAGGAGGGGACAGGAATCAGCCCCAGCATTTT
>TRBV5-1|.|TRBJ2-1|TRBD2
CASSLDLAGVNEQFF
TGCGCCAGCAGCTTGGATCTAGCGGGGGTCAATGAGCAGTTCTTC